The clone carrying this T cell receptor beta chain showed up many times. Its specificity is unknown. PBMCs numbering 2 million and stored at -80 C yielded the unsorted libraries. The data originate from a study of neurological immune-mediated disorders. Study-level points and caveats: The most TCR clonal expansion was seen in HTLV-1-associated myelopathy, and the least was seen in multiple sclerosis, which fell below healthy controls.

TCRdb redid the calling of the 5' RACE reads with MiXCR, one entry per CDR3 protein. Of roughly 46,000 distinct CDR3 sequences listed, about 2% were seen once; the top ten hold roughly 2.1%. Germline CDR1 reads DFQATT; CDR2 reads SNEGSKA (reference sequence). The CDR3 is 15 amino acids. V shed 0 bases and J shed 5 bases, with 13 bases lying between them. The rearrangement links TRBV20-1 to TRBJ1-4, with D perhaps matching TRBD1 (6 bases). The sample consisted of PBMCs. The source of this sequence is a woman between 40 and 50 years old with multiple sclerosis. CDR3 in amino acids: CSARDLGTKNEKLFF. The CDR3 bases are TGCAGTGCTAGAGATCTTGGGACAAAGAATGAAAAACTGTTTTTT.